A single T cell receptor beta chain is shown here with its context. Its target is unknown. The sample originates from a study of cytomegalovirus exposure and HLA in healthy donors. Study results and caveats: A few chains linked to CMV were shown in vitro to be specific for CMV antigens. Diagnosis of cytomegalovirus status made by the classifier reportedly showed high specificity and sensitivity. Investigators reported 164 TCR beta chains as tied to cytomegalovirus.

The CDR3 loop spans 15 amino acids. Germline V gene lookup returns CDR1 SGDLS and CDR2 YYNGEE. V was pared by 1 base and J by 7 bases, with 8 bases of the junction left unmatched. The approximately 120-subject validation cohort, separate from the roughly 670-subject first cohort, included the donors. Profiling relied on immunoSEQ multiplex PCR, and the TCRdb table lists in-frame clones only, not all of them. The data show some 170,000 clones, about 89% seen once. This receptor was identified in a man aged 18 to 30 in good health and CMV-seropositive. This chain uses TRBV9 with TRBJ2-7; 10 positions agree with TRBD2. Sequencing input: PBMCs. The CDR3 reads CASSVFSSGGEEQYF. The DNA for the CDR3 is TGTGCCAGCAGCGTATTTTCCAGCGGGGGGGAAGAGCAGTACTTC. Using reference TRBV9 and TRBJ2-7 for the parts outside the CDR3, the full variable domain is DSGVTQTPKHLITATGQRVTLRCSPRSGDLSVYWYQQSLDQGLQFLIQYYNGEERAKGNILERFSAQQFPDLHSELNLSSLELGDSALYFCASSVFSSGGEEQYFGPGTRLTVT.